These T cell receptor beta chains were read from a single sample in a study of shared clonotypes between healthy human individuals. Profiling relied on immunoSEQ multiplex PCR, and the TCRdb table lists in-frame clones only, not all of them. Here the sample spans approximately 710,000 clones, around 90% being singletons. Sequenced material: memory CD8+ T cells from PBMCs. These receptors were taken from a man aged 18-30 years in good health. Some clones in this sample may be carry-over from other donors' samples. Each CDR3 is given with its conserved first and last residue. The D gene is left open where the match is weak. For some rows the clone size is stated as once, few or many, or as a class when expanded; others skip it.

V	J	size	D	CDR3	DNA
TRBV28	TRBJ2-6	.	.	CASSPRGYSGANVLTF	TGTGCCAGCAGTCCCCGGGGGTACTCTGGGGCCAACGTCCTGACTTTC
TRBV7-6	TRBJ2-7	.	.	CASSIGDMVYEQYF	TGTGCCAGCAGCATTGGGGACATGGTCTACGAGCAGTACTTC
TRBV7-8	TRBJ2-7	.	.	CASTPTGSYEQYF	TGTGCCAGCACCCCAACCGGCAGCTACGAGCAGTACTTC
TRBV7-8	TRBJ1-5	.	.	CASSSTGSNQPQHF	TGTGCCAGCAGCTCAACAGGTAGCAATCAGCCCCAGCATTTT
TRBV6-5	TRBJ1-4	.	.	CAGREEDEKLFF	TGTGCTGGCAGGGAGGAGGATGAAAAACTGTTTTTT
TRBV19	TRBJ2-7	.	.	CASSITARSYEQYF	TGTGCCAGTAGTATTACAGCCCGCTCCTACGAGCAGTACTTC
TRBV6-5	TRBJ2-5	many	TRBD1	CASKTLTGGHETQYF	TGTGCCAGCAAGACGTTGACAGGGGGCCACGAGACCCAGTACTTC
TRBV9	TRBJ2-7	.	TRBD1	CASSVGTADSYEQYF	TGTGCCAGCAGCGTGGGGACAGCCGACTCCTACGAGCAGTACTTC
TRBV7-9	TRBJ1-2	.	.	CASSLVGWDYGYTF	TGTGCCAGCAGCTTAGTGGGCTGGGACTATGGCTACACCTTC
TRBV6-6	TRBJ1-1	.	TRBD1	CASSSLNEGTAEAFF	TGTGCCAGCAGTTCCTTGAACGAGGGGACAGCTGAAGCTTTCTTT
TRBV11-2	TRBJ2-1	.	.	CASSFGVSSYNEQFF	TGTGCCAGCAGCTTTGGGGTGAGCTCCTACAATGAGCAGTTCTTC
TRBV5-6	TRBJ1-1	.	.	CASSFIPGQMNTEAFF	TGTGCCAGCAGCTTTATACCGGGACAAATGAACACTGAAGCTTTCTTT
TRBV27	TRBJ2-7	once	.	CASYPREYF	TGTGCCAGCTACCCTCGGGAGTACTTC
TRBV11-2	TRBJ2-7	.	TRBD2	CASSPGGSAYEQYF	TGTGCCAGCAGCCCCGGGGGGAGCGCATACGAGCAGTACTTC
TRBV27	TRBJ1-2	once	TRBD1	CASSLFPGGNYGYTF	TGTGCCAGCAGTTTATTCCCAGGGGGCAACTATGGCTACACCTTC
TRBV6-5	TRBJ2-2	.	.	CASSYSTALNTGELFF	TGTGCCAGCAGTTACTCGACGGCCTTGAACACCGGGGAGCTGTTTTTT
TRBV10-3	TRBJ1-2	once	TRBD1	CAITRDSTYGYTF	TGTGCCATCACCCGGGACAGCACCTATGGCTACACCTTC
TRBV27	TRBJ1-2	.	.	CASSFLGQGLDGYTF	TGTGCCAGCAGTTTCCTAGGGCAGGGGCTCGATGGCTACACCTTC
TRBV4-1	TRBJ2-7	.	.	CASSPVFRISYEQYF	TGCGCCAGCAGCCCCGTTTTCAGGATCTCCTACGAGCAGTACTTC
TRBV7-8	TRBJ2-7	once	.	CASSLVGQGGTYEQYF	TGTGCCAGCAGCTTAGTTGGGCAGGGGGGTACCTACGAGCAGTACTTC
TRBV4-2	TRBJ2-7	.	.	CASSPPRSAPGAYEQYF	TGTGCCAGCAGCCCCCCCAGGTCCGCGCCGGGTGCCTACGAGCAGTACTTC